This T cell receptor (beta chain) was profiled in a study of response to subunit inactivated influenza vaccine. Each CDR3 protein gets one entry after TCRdb re-called the RT-PCR reads with MiXCR. The data show roughly 700,000 distinct CDR3 sequences, about 14% seen once. This clonotype was observed a few times. The CDR3 extends over 16 amino acids. V dropped 5 bases and J dropped 4 bases, with 18 bases sitting between them. Germline CDR1 reads MNHEY; CDR2 reads SMNVEV (reference sequence). This receptor was identified in a man in his fifties or sixties who received an inactivated influenza vaccine. The sequenced sample was PBMCs from blood, obtained less than 15 days before vaccination. The J gene is TRBJ1-5, the V gene TRBV27; no firm D call. Here the CDR3 reads CASSPSLGPTNQPQHF. The CDR3 coding sequence is TGTGCCAGCAGTCCCAGCTTGGGTCCTACGAATCAGCCCCAGCATTTT.